The TCR beta chain described here comes from a study of radiotherapy plus CTLA-4 blockade in lung cancer. Assay used: immunoSEQ multiplex PCR; TCRdb lists only in-frame clones, some missing. The sample has about 70,000 clones; around 77% are singletons. Germline CDR1 and CDR2: SGHNT and YYREEE (reference sequence). V lost 4 bases to trimming and J lost 1 base, with 11 bases between them. The length of the CDR3 is 14 residues. This rearrangement joins TRBV5-4 to TRBJ2-5, with TRBD2 as a possible D gene (5 bases). The origin of this receptor is a human donor with non-small cell lung cancer whose response to radiotherapy plus ipilimumab could not be evaluated. Some clones in this sample may be carry-over from other donors' samples. The specimen comprised peripheral blood, sampled from a patient treated with radiotherapy plus ipilimumab. CDR3 in amino acids: CASSPGTVQETQYF. The CDR3 DNA follows: TGTGCCAGCAGCCCGGGAACAGTCCAAGAGACCCAGTACTTC. The variable domain in full, completed from reference TRBV5-4 and TRBJ2-5, reads ETGVTQSPTHLIKTRGQQVTLRCSSQSGHNTVSWYQQALGQGPQFIFQYYREEENGRGNFPPRFSGLQFPNYSSELNVNALELDDSALYLCASSPGTVQETQYFGPGTRLLVL.